This TCR beta chain was identified during a study of cytomegalovirus exposure and HLA in healthy donors. The PCR had 60 Vbeta and 13 Jbeta primers. Repertoires were generated with immunoSEQ multiplex PCR, while TCRdb's copy carries only in-frame clones and drops some. The data contain over 110,000 clones, 82% of them singletons. Germline CDR1 reads LNHDA; CDR2 reads SQIVND (reference sequence). This CDR3 comprises 10 residues. Deletions cut 7 bases from V and 8 bases from J, with 8 bases between. The J gene is TRBJ1-1, the V gene TRBV19; the D is unclear. Sequencing was done on a sample of PBMCs. The receptor's source is a male donor in good health and CMV-seronegative. CDR3 region: CASMAGEAFF. In DNA form, the CDR3 reads TGTGCCAGTATGGCGGGAGAAGCTTTCTTT.